The source of this T cell receptor (beta chain) is a study of CD8 T cells in Susac syndrome. Study overall: Among the Susac syndrome patients who underwent sequencing, about 6 had clinically active disease, while fewer than ten of them were in remission. At the time their blood was drawn, patients with Susac syndrome were either therapy-naive, on corticosteroids (with some of them also receiving intravenous immunoglobulin), or on intravenous immunoglobulin alone.

Comment on this clonotype: Its antigen is not known.

Per the germline V gene, CDR1 is LNHDA and CDR2 is SQIVND (reference sequence). The CDR3 has 16 residues. V was pared by 6 bases and J by 4 bases, with 16 bases between. Peripheral blood CD8+ and CD4+ T cells were profiled by TCR beta sequencing. With random hexamers, reverse transcription was performed on 0.5 to 1 ug of RNA. TCRdb re-derived calls from the immunoSEQ multiplex PCR reads in MiXCR, one entry per CDR3 protein. The profile shows 150,000 to 200,000 distinct CDR3 sequences, roughly 94% of them singletons. Study-level results: The study recognized that the number of individuals in its TCR sequencing and HLA analysis was relatively small.

The sequence was obtained from a human donor with Susac syndrome. Sequenced input: CD4+ T cells from PBMCs. V is TRBV19 and J is TRBJ1-6; TRBD1 might be the D (6 bases). In DNA, the CDR3 is TGTGCCAGTAGGCCGTCGGGGGGCAGGTATAATTCACCCCTCCACTTT. Its protein product is CASRPSGGRYNSPLHF. Combining the CDR3 with reference TRBV19 and TRBJ1-6 gives the whole variable domain DGGITQSPKYLFRKEGQNVTLSCEQNLNHDAMYWYRQDPGQGLRLIYYSQIVNDFQKGDIAEGYSVSREKKESFPLTVTSAQKNPTAFYLCASRPSGGRYNSPLHFGNGTRLTVT.